Shown below are 24 T cell receptor beta chains from a single sample sequenced in a study of shared clonotypes between healthy human individuals. The data were produced by immunoSEQ multiplex PCR, yet TCRdb's version contains in-frame clones alone and is incomplete. Among fewer than 700,000 clones, around 80% were seen once, and the ten largest hold 12%. Sequenced input: PBMCs. All receptors derive from a woman in her thirties or forties in good health. Some clones in this sample may be carry-over from other donors' samples.

This clone was found a few times. V is TRBV2 and J is TRBJ1-1; tentative D call: TRBD1 (5 bases). Germline V gene sequence: CDR1 SNHLY, CDR2 FYNNEI. The ends were cut back, 4 bases at V and 1 base at J, with 7 bases in the middle. The CDR3 is made up of 13 amino acids. CDR3 region: CASSAGTNTEAFF. CDR3 coding DNA: TGTGCCAGCAGTGCAGGGACGAACACTGAAGCTTTCTTT.

In this sample, this clone turned up a few times. The J gene is TRBJ2-5, the V gene TRBV5-1; D may be TRBD1 (6 bases). CDR3 length: 14 residues. Germline loops: CDR1 SGHRS, CDR2 YFSETQ. The germline V and J ends were trimmed by 3 bases and 3 bases, with 12 bases remaining between them. CDR3: CASSSNRVEETQYF. In DNA form, the CDR3 reads TGCGCCAGCAGCTCGAACAGGGTAGAAGAGACCCAGTACTTC.

Comments on this clone: This may be a read error: a much more frequent sequence differs by one nucleotide. This chain connects TRBV28 to TRBJ1-2; D may be TRBD1 (6 bases). This CDR3 spans 14 amino acids. V was shortened by 3 bases and J by 3 bases, with 11 bases between the two germline ends. Looked up from germline, CDR1 is MDHEN and CDR2 is SYDVKM. DNA of the CDR3: TGTGCCAGCAGTTTTTCGGGACACGACTATGGCTACACCTTC. This codes for CASSFSGHDYGYTF.

V is TRBV5-1 and J is TRBJ2-7, with D tentatively TRBD1 (6 bases). The CDR3 runs to 14 residues. Looked up from germline, CDR1 is SGHRS and CDR2 is YFSETQ. Trimming removed 1 base from V and 2 bases from J, with 10 bases in between. Here the CDR3 DNA reads TGCGCCAGCAGCTTGTCGGACAGTGCCTACGAGCAGTACTTC. Protein: CASSLSDSAYEQYF.

The V call is TRBV28, the J call TRBJ2-2, with D uncertain. CDR3 length: 13 residues. V was clipped by 5 bases and J by 5 bases, with 9 bases between them. In germline, CDR1 is MDHEN, CDR2 SYDVKM. The CDR3 DNA is TGTGCCAGCAGTATTCCCGGGACCGGGGAGCTGTTTTTT. This sequence encodes CASSIPGTGELFF.

On this clone itself: A far more abundant clone sits one base away, making this likely a read error. CDR3 nucleotides: TGTGCCAGCAGCAAGAGACAGGGGGGCGAGCAGTACTTC. This translates into CASSKRQGGEQYF. The rearrangement joins TRBV7-9 to TRBJ2-7; TRBD1 aligns across 9 bases. With V trimmed by 5 bases and J by 6 bases, 5 bases remained unmatched. Germline CDR1 SEHNR, CDR2 FQNEAQ (reference sequence). The CDR3 loop spans 13 amino acids.

V is TRBV29-1 and J is TRBJ2-3; TRBD2 might be the D (6 bases). V was clipped by 5 bases and J by 14 bases, with 17 bases between them. This CDR3 region has 11 residues. Germline V gene sequence: CDR1 SQVTM, CDR2 ANQGSEA. CDR3 coding DNA: TGCAGCGTTATGAGCGGGCGGGGTTGGTATTTT. Translation: CSVMSGRGWYF.

Comment on this clone: Other DNA sequences from this sample encode an identical CDR3 as well. The chain employs TRBV5-8 and TRBJ1-1, with D maybe TRBD1 (5 bases). V was clipped by 1 base and J by 1 base, with 11 bases between them. This CDR3 contains 15 residues. Per the germline V gene, CDR1 is SGHTS and CDR2 is YDEGEE. The CDR3 nucleotides are TGTGCCAGCAGCTTGTATAGGGGACGGAACACTGAAGCTTTCTTT. Its protein is CASSLYRGRNTEAFF. Supplemented by reference TRBV5-8 and TRBJ1-1, the full variable domain reads EAGVTQSPTHLIKTRGQQATLRCSPISGHTSVYWYQQALGLGLQFLLWYDEGEERNRGNFPPRFSGRQFPNYSSELNVNALELEDSALYLCASSLYRGRNTEAFFGQGTRLTVV.

The chain recombines TRBV5-1 with TRBJ2-7; D remains unclear. The CDR3 covers 14 residues. Deletions cut 2 bases from V and 3 bases from J, with 12 bases between. From germline, CDR1 is SGHRS and CDR2 YFSETQ. The CDR3 bases are TGCGCCAGCAGCTTAAGCACTACCCACTACGAGCAGTACTTC. It is translated as CASSLSTTHYEQYF.

The chain links TRBV28 to TRBJ1-2; D gene uncertain. The CDR3 loop spans 14 amino acids. Germline V CDR1 and CDR2: MDHEN, SYDVKM. V dropped 5 bases and J dropped 3 bases, with 13 bases sitting between them. In DNA, the CDR3 is TGTGCCAGCAGTGGTGATCTCAGTGACTATGGCTACACCTTC. This translates into CASSGDLSDYGYTF.

The chain recombines TRBV6-5 with TRBJ2-7; D call uncertain. The CDR3 length is 12 residues. V was cut by 7 bases and J by 0 bases, with 7 bases left in between. Germline CDR1 reads MNHEY; CDR2 reads SVGAGI. For the CDR3, the DNA is TGTGCCAGCACGGCCAGCTCCTACGAGCAGTACTTC. Translated, it gives CASTASSYEQYF.

The V call is TRBV7-9, the J call TRBJ2-7; D gene unclear. The CDR3 length is 17 residues. V was trimmed by 2 bases and J by 0 bases, leaving 17 bases between them. CDR1 and CDR2 from the germline V gene are SEHNR and FQNEAQ (reference sequence). The CDR3 region has the DNA TGTGCCAGCAGCTTAAACGTCTGGGGTTCCGCCTCCTACGAGCAGTACTTC. It yields the protein CASSLNVWGSASYEQYF. The full variable domain, its missing parts supplied by reference TRBV7-9 and TRBJ2-7, is DTGVSQNPRHKITKRGQNVTFRCDPISEHNRLYWYRQTLGQGPEFLTYFQNEAQLEKSRLLSDRFSAERPKGSFSTLEIQRTEQGDSAMYLCASSLNVWGSASYEQYFGPGTRLTVT.

Regarding this clone: It is likely a read error: a sequence one base away is far more abundant. This specimen includes other DNA sequences encoding the same CDR3. The V gene is TRBV30, the J gene TRBJ1-3; TRBD1 agrees at 7 bases. Germline CDR1 and CDR2: GTSNPN and SVGIG (reference sequence). The CDR3 extends over 13 amino acids. DNA for the CDR3: TGTGCATTAGACAGGGCCTCTGGAAACACCATATATTTT. Translated, it gives CALDRASGNTIYF.

The gene calls are TRBV7-3 and TRBJ1-1, with no clear D. CDR3 length: 13 amino acids. V was clipped by 5 bases and J by 0 bases, with 7 bases between them. Germline CDR1 is SGHTA and CDR2 is FQGTGA. CDR3 sequence: CASSASLNTEAFF. CDR3 nucleotide sequence: TGTGCCAGCAGCGCAAGCTTGAACACTGAAGCTTTCTTT.

This clone was seen a single time. Other DNA sequences from this sample encode an identical CDR3 as well. The gene calls are TRBV11-1 and TRBJ1-1; D perhaps matches TRBD1 (5 bases). CDR1 is SGHAT, CDR2 FQDESV, per germline (reference sequence). The V end was cut by 4 bases, the J end by 8 bases, with 14 bases between. This CDR3 is 13 amino acids long. This CDR3 reads CASSSSGGTEAFF. The CDR3 coding sequence is TGTGCCAGCAGCTCCAGTGGGGGGACCGAAGCTTTCTTT.

The V call is TRBV2, the J call TRBJ2-1; tentative D call: TRBD1 (6 bases). Deletions cut 6 bases from V and 10 bases from J, with 13 bases between. This CDR3 is built from 12 residues. CDR1 and CDR2 (germline): SNHLY, FYNNEI. CDR3 sequence reads: CASREGVGEQFF. The CDR3 DNA follows: TGTGCCAGCAGAGAGGGGGTTGGGGAGCAGTTCTTC.

This clone was detected only a few times. The chain couples TRBV30 to TRBJ2-5; TRBD2 is a possible D gene (6 bases). CDR3 size: 12 residues. Germline CDR1 reads GTSNPN; CDR2 reads SVGIG (reference sequence). V was cut by 3 bases and J by 2 bases, with 7 bases left in between. The CDR3 sequence: CAWRRDQETQYF. As DNA, the CDR3 is TGTGCCTGGAGGCGGGATCAAGAGACCCAGTACTTC.

The gene calls are TRBV10-1 and TRBJ2-7; D unclear. CDR1 and CDR2 (germline): WNHNN, SYGVQD (reference sequence). Trimming left V 4 bases short and J 0 bases short, with 13 bases between. This CDR3 is 15 amino acids long. CDR3 loop: CASSARVKFSYEQYF. The DNA for the CDR3 is TGCGCCAGCAGTGCCAGAGTAAAGTTCTCCTACGAGCAGTACTTC.

The rearrangement joins TRBV19 to TRBJ2-3, with TRBD2 identical over 9 bases. CDR3 size: 16 residues. Unmatched junction bases numbered 10, after V lost 6 bases and J lost 3 bases. Looked up from germline, CDR1 is LNHDA and CDR2 is SQIVND (reference sequence). The CDR3 sequence is CASSPTGLAQTDTQYF. The CDR3 bases are TGTGCCAGTAGCCCAACCGGACTAGCGCAAACAGATACGCAGTATTTT. The full variable domain, rest sourced from reference TRBV19 and TRBJ2-3, is DGGITQSPKYLFRKEGQNVTLSCEQNLNHDAMYWYRQDPGQGLRLIYYSQIVNDFQKGDIAEGYSVSREKKESFPLTVTSAQKNPTAFYLCASSPTGLAQTDTQYFGPGTRLTVL.

V gene TRBV5-1 combines with J gene TRBJ1-1; possible D gene TRBD1, 5 bases. The CDR3 runs to 15 residues. Deletions cut 4 bases from V and 2 bases from J, with 15 bases between. CDR1 SGHRS and CDR2 YFSETQ come from the germline V gene. CDR3 in amino acids: CASSPNGGTNTEAFF. The CDR3 nucleotides are TGCGCCAGCAGCCCGAATGGGGGAACTAACACTGAAGCTTTCTTT. Based on the CDR3 plus reference TRBV5-1 and TRBJ1-1, the full variable domain is KAGVTQTPRYLIKTRGQQVTLSCSPISGHRSVSWYQQTPGQGLQFLFEYFSETQRNKGNFPGRFSGRQFSNSRSEMNVSTLELGDSALYLCASSPNGGTNTEAFFGQGTRLTVV.

V usage is TRBV7-9 and J usage is TRBJ2-1; TRBD2 matches 7 bases. The germline CDR1 and CDR2 sequences are SEHNR and FQNEAQ (reference sequence). CDR3 length equals 14 residues. The J segment lost 9 bases and the V segment lost 5 bases, leaving 10 bases of the junction unmatched. In DNA, the CDR3 is TGTGCCAGCAGCCGCTATACTAGCGCAACTGAGCAGTTCTTC. Translation: CASSRYTSATEQFF.

This clone was seen a few times. In DNA form, the CDR3 reads TGTGCCAGCAGCCTCGACAGGAACTACGAGCAGTACTTC. Protein sequence: CASSLDRNYEQYF. The rearrangement links TRBV7-3 to TRBJ2-7, with D possibly matching TRBD1 (6 bases). V lost 5 bases and J 3 bases, leaving 11 bases between the germline ends. Germline CDR1 SGHTA, CDR2 FQGTGA. This CDR3 is built from 13 residues. The entire variable domain, with the rest obtained from reference TRBV7-3 and TRBJ2-7, is as follows: GAGVSQTPSNKVTEKGKYVELRCDPISGHTALYWYRQSLGQGPEFLIYFQGTGAADDSGLPNDRFFAVRPEGSVSTLKIQRTERGDSAVYLCASSLDRNYEQYFGPGTRLTVT.

The chain carries TRBV7-8 and TRBJ1-5; unclear D gene. In germline, CDR1 is SGHVS, CDR2 FQNEAQ. The CDR3 runs to 14 residues. V was clipped by 5 bases and J by 2 bases, with 10 bases between them. CDR3 loop: CASSPDSRNQPQHF. CDR3 DNA sequence: TGTGCCAGCAGCCCAGACTCCCGCAATCAGCCCCAGCATTTT.

J is TRBJ1-4 and V is TRBV30; tentatively, D is TRBD1 (5 bases). Germline V lookup: CDR1 GTSNPN, CDR2 SVGIG (reference sequence). V shed 4 bases and J shed 5 bases, with 14 bases lying between them. CDR3 length equals 14 residues. CDR3 DNA sequence: TGTGCCTGGAAGGGCCCCGGGACGAATGAAAAACTGTTTTTT. Translating gives CAWKGPGTNEKLFF.